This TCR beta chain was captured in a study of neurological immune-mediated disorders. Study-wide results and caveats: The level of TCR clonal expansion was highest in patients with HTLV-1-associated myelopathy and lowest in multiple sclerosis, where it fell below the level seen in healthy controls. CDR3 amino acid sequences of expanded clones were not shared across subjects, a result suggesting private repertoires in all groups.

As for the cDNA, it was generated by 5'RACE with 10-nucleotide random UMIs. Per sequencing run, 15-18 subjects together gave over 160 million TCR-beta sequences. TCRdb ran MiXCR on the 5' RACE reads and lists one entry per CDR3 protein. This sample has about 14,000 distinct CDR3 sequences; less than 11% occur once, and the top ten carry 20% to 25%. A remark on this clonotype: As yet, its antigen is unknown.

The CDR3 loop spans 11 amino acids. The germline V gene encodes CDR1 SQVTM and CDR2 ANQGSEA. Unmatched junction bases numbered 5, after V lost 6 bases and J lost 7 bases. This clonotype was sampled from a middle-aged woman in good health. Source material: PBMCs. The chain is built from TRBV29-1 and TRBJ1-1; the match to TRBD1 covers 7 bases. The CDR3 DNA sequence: TGCAGCGTCGGGACAGCGATTGAAGCTTTCTTT. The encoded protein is CSVGTAIEAFF.